This TCR beta chain was found in a study of blood T cell repertoires in COVID-19. Study background: The cDNA or gDNA used as material had been derived from T cells, B-cell-depleted T cells, or PBMCs.

The data were produced by immunoSEQ multiplex PCR, yet TCRdb's version contains in-frame clones alone and is incomplete. The data contain fewer than 85,000 clones, about 70% of them singletons. Germline V gene sequence: CDR1 SGHVS, CDR2 FQNEAQ. The CDR3 loop spans 14 amino acids. V gave up 5 bases and J gave up 1 base, with 11 bases separating them. The clonotype originates from a woman aged 80 or over with active or convalescent COVID-19. The sample was peripheral blood. V usage is TRBV7-8 and J usage is TRBJ1-1; TRBD1 might be the D (6 bases). This CDR3 is CASSDPTGNTEAFF. In DNA form, the CDR3 reads TGTGCCAGCAGCGATCCGACAGGGAACACTGAAGCTTTCTTT. The full variable domain, in which reference TRBV7-8 and TRBJ1-1 provide the parts outside the CDR3, is GAGVSQSPRYKVAKRGQDVALRCDPISGHVSLFWYQQALGQGPEFLTYFQNEAQLDKSGLPSDRFFAERPEGSVSTLKIQRTQQEDSAVYLCASSDPTGNTEAFFGQGTRLTVV.